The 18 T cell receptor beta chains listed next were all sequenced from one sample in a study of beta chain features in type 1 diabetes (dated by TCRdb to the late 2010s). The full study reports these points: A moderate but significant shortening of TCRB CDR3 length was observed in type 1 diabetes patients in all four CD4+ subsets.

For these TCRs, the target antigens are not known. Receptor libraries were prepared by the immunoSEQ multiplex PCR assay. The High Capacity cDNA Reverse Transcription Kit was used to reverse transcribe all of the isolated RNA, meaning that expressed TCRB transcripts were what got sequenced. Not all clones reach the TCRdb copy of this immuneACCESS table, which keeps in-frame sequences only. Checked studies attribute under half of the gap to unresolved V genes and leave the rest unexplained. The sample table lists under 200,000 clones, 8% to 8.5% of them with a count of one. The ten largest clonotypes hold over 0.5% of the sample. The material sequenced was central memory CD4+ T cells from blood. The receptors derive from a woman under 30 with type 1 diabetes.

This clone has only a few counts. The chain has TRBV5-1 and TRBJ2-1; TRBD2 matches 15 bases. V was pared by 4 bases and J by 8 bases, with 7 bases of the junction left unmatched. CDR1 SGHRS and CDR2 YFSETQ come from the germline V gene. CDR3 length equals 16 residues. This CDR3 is CASSTGLAGGLDEQFF. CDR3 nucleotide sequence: TGCGCCAGCAGCACCGGACTAGCGGGAGGGTTGGATGAGCAGTTCTTC.

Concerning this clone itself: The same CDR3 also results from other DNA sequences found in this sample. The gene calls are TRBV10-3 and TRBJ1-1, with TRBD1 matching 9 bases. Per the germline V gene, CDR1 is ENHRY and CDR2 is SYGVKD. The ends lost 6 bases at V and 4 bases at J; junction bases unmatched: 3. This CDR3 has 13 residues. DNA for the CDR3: TGTGCCATCAGCGGGACAGGGACCACTGAAGCTTTCTTT. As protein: CAISGTGTTEAFF.

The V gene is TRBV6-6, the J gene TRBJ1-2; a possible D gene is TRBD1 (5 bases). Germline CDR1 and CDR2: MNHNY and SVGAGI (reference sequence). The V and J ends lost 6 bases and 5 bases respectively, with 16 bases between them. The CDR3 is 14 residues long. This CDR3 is CASRNPTGGYGYTF. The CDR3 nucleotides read TGTGCCAGCAGGAACCCGACCGGGGGATATGGCTACACCTTC.

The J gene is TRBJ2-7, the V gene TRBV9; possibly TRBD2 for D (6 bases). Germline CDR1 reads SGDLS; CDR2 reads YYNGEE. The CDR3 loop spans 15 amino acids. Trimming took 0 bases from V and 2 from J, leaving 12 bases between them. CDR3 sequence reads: CASSVEGGIAYEQYF. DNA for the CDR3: TGTGCCAGCAGCGTAGAGGGCGGGATTGCCTACGAGCAGTACTTC.

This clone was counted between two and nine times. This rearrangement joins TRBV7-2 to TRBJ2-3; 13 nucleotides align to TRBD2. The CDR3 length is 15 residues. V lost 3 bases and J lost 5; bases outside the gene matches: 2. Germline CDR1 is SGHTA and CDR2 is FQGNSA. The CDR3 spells CASSFWTSGGDTQYF. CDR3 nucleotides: TGTGCCAGCAGCTTCTGGACTAGCGGGGGAGATACGCAGTATTTT.

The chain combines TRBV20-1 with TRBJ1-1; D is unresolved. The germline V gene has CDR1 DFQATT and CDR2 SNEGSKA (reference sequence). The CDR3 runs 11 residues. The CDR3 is CSFDYRTEAFF. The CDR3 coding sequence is TGCAGCTTTGATTATCGGACTGAAGCTTTCTTT.

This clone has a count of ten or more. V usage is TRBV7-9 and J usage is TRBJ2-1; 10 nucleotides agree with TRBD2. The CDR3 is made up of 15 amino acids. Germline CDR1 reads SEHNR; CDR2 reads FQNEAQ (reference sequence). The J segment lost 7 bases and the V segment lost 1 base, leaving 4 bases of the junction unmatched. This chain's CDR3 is CASSLEASGRNEQFF. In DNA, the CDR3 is TGTGCCAGCAGCTTAGAAGCTAGCGGGAGAAATGAGCAGTTCTTC.

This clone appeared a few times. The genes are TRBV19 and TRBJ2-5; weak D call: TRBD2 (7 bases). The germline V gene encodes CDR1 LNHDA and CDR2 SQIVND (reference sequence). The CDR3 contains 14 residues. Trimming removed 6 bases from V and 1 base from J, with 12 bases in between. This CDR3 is CASRDGGPQETQYF. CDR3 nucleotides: TGTGCCAGTAGAGACGGGGGGCCCCAAGAGACCCAGTACTTC.

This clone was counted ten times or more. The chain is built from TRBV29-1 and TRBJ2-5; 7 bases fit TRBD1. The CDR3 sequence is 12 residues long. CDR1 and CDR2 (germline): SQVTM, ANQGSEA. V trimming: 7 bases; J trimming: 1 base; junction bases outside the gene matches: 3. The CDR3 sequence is CSGGTVQETQYF. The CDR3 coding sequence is TGCAGCGGGGGGACAGTCCAAGAGACCCAGTACTTC.

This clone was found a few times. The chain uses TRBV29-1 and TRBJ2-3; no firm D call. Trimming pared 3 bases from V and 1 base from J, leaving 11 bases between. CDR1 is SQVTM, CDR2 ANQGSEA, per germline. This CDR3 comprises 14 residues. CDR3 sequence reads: CSVDSSAGTDTQYF. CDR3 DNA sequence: TGCAGCGTTGATTCGTCCGCGGGCACAGATACGCAGTATTTT.

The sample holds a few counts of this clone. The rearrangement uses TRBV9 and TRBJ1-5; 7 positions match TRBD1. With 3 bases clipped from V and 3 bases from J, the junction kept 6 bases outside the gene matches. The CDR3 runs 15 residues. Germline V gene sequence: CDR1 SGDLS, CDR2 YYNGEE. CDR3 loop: CASSAQGVPNQPQHF. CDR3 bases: TGTGCCAGCAGCGCGCAGGGGGTTCCCAATCAGCCCCAGCATTTT.

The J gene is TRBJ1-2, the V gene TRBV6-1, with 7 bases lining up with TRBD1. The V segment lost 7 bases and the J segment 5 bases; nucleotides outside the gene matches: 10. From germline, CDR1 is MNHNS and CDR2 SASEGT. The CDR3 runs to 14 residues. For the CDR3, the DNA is TGTGCCAGCAAGGATCAAGGGACAGCTTATGGCTACACCTTC. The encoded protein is CASKDQGTAYGYTF.

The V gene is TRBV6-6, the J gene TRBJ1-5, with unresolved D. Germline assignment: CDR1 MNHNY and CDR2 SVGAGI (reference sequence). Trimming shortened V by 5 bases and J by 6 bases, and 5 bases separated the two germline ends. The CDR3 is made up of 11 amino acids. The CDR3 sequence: CASSSSQPQHF. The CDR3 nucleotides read TGTGCCAGCAGTAGTAGTCAGCCCCAGCATTTT.

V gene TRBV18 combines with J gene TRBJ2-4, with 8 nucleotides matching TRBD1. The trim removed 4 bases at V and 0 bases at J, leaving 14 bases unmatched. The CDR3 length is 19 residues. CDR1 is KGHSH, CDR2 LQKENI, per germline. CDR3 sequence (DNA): TGTGCCAGCTCACTGACCGGCCACAGGGGGACCTTAGCCAAAAACATTCAGTACTTC. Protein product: CASSLTGHRGTLAKNIQYF. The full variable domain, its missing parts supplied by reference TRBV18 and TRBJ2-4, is NAGVMQNPRHLVRRRGQEARLRCSPMKGHSHVYWYRQLPEEGLKFMVYLQKENIIDESGMPKERFSAEFPKEGPSILRIQQVVRGDSAAYFCASSLTGHRGTLAKNIQYFGAGTRLSVL.

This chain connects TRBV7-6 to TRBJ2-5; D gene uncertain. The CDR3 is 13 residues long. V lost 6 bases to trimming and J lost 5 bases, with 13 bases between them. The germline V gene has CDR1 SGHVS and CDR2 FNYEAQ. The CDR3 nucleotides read TGTGCCAGCAGTCATACTACGGCGGAGACCCAGTACTTC. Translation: CASSHTTAETQYF.

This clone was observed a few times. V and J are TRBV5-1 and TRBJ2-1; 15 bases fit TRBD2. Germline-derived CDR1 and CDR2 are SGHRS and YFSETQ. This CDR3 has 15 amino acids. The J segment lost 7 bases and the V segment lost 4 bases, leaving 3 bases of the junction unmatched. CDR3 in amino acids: CASSPGTSGGNEQFF. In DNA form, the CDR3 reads TGCGCCAGCAGCCCGGGGACTAGCGGGGGGAATGAGCAGTTCTTC.

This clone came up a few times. For the CDR3, the DNA is TGTGCCAGCAGCAGGGGCGAGGGGGAGCTGTTTTTT. Amino acid sequence: CASSRGEGELFF. The gene calls are TRBV5-6 and TRBJ2-2; possibly TRBD1 for D (5 bases). The V and J ends lost 4 bases and 8 bases respectively, with 9 bases between them. Germline V CDR1 and CDR2: SGHDT, YYEEEE. The CDR3 runs 12 residues.

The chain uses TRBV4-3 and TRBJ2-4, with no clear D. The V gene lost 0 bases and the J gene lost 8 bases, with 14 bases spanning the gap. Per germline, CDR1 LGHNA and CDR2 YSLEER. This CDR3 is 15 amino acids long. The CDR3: CASSQEGGRSHIQYF. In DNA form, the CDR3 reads TGCGCCAGCAGCCAAGAAGGCGGCAGATCCCACATTCAGTACTTC.